The 14 T cell receptor beta chains listed next were all sequenced from one sample in a study of beta chain features in type 1 diabetes. For these TCRs, the target antigens are not known. The whole isolated RNA underwent reverse transcription, so sequencing captured expressed TCRB transcripts. Assay: immunoSEQ multiplex PCR; the TCRdb copy retains only in-frame clones and omits some. The data show approximately 170,000 clones, 6% to 9% seen once. Study observations and caveats: Researchers report that Type 1 diabetes patients had moderately but significantly shorter TCRB CDR3s across all four CD4+ subsets.

Sample: central memory CD4+ T cells from blood. These receptors originate from a man between 18 and 29 years old with type 1 diabetes.

The rearrangement links TRBV2 to TRBJ2-5; 13 bases line up with TRBD2. Unmatched junction bases numbered 10, after V lost 6 bases and J lost 6 bases. Germline-derived CDR1 and CDR2 are SNHLY and FYNNEI. CDR3 size: 16 residues. CDR3 DNA sequence: TGTGCCAGCAGACCCACACTAGCGGGGGGGCGGAAGACCCAGTACTTC. This gives the protein CASRPTLAGGRKTQYF.

The chain combines TRBV2 with TRBJ2-2; maybe TRBD2 (5 bases). Germline loops: CDR1 SNHLY, CDR2 FYNNEI. V was shortened by 6 bases and J by 3 bases, with 11 bases between the two germline ends. The CDR3 runs 14 residues. The CDR3 DNA reads TGTGCCAGCAGCCCCGAGCGGTACACCGGGGAGCTGTTTTTT. As protein: CASSPERYTGELFF.

This clone was counted a few times. This chain uses TRBV7-2 with TRBJ2-7, with 7 bases identical to TRBD2. The CDR3 sequence is 15 residues long. Germline-derived CDR1 and CDR2 are SGHTA and FQGNSA. The V segment lost 1 base and the J segment 3 bases; nucleotides outside the gene matches: 6. The CDR3 DNA reads TGTGCCAGCAGCTTAGACTCGCGGGGGATCTACGAGCAGTACTTC. Translated, it gives CASSLDSRGIYEQYF. Full variable domain (remainder filled in from reference TRBV7-2 and TRBJ2-7): GAGVSQSPSNKVTEKGKDVELRCDPISGHTALYWYRQSLGQGLEFLIYFQGNSAPDKSGLPSDRFSAERTGGSVSTLTIQRTQQEDSAVYLCASSLDSRGIYEQYFGPGTRLTVT.

This clone was counted a few times. V is TRBV11-2 and J is TRBJ2-2; 8 positions agree with TRBD2. Looked up from germline, CDR1 is SGHAT and CDR2 is FQNNGV. The CDR3 totals 15 residues. The V segment lost 4 bases and the J segment 4 bases; nucleotides outside the gene matches: 5. CDR3 amino acids: CASSSGLGGTGELFF. Written as DNA, the CDR3 is TGTGCCAGCAGCTCGGGACTAGGTGGCACCGGGGAGCTGTTTTTT.

This clone was picked up a small number of times. Germline and junction disagree at one end, which may indicate a read error. This chain connects TRBV11-2 to TRBJ2-7, with 11 bases lining up with TRBD1. The CDR3 is 12 residues long. CDR1 and CDR2 (germline): SGHAT, FQNNGV. CDR3 residues: CASSPQGGQGDF. For the CDR3, the DNA is TGTGCCAGCAGCCCCCAGGGGGGACAGGGGGACTTC.

This clone occurred a few times. This chain links TRBV28 with TRBJ2-7, with a possible D match to TRBD1 (6 bases). The CDR3 has 15 residues. V gave up 5 bases and J gave up 3 bases, with 17 bases separating them. CDR1 and CDR2 from the germline V gene are MDHEN and SYDVKM. The CDR3 region is CASSPGALYSYEQYF. The CDR3 nucleotides are TGTGCCAGCAGTCCAGGGGCCCTGTATAGCTACGAGCAGTACTTC.

The chain uses TRBV19 and TRBJ1-5; tentatively, D is TRBD1 (5 bases). This CDR3 is built from 14 residues. Germline CDR1 reads LNHDA; CDR2 reads SQIVND (reference sequence). V was pared by 7 bases and J by 5 bases, with 15 bases between. The CDR3 loop reads CASTGGGIHQPQHF. The CDR3 DNA follows: TGTGCCAGTACCGGGGGGGGGATTCATCAGCCCCAGCATTTT.

This clone was picked up a small number of times. This chain connects TRBV4-3 to TRBJ1-1; possible D gene TRBD1, 6 bases. CDR1 LGHNA and CDR2 YSLEER come from the germline V gene. This CDR3 has 15 amino acids. V was pared by 3 bases and J by 1 base, with 12 bases between. The CDR3 coding sequence is TGCGCCAGCAGCCATGCCGGGACACCGAACACTGAAGCTTTCTTT. Protein: CASSHAGTPNTEAFF.

The CDR3 loop reads CAWKRVNTEAFF. The CDR3 DNA follows: TGTGCCTGGAAGCGAGTTAACACTGAAGCTTTCTTT. The rearrangement links TRBV30 to TRBJ1-1; D uncertain. Trimming removed 4 bases at V and 2 bases at J, with 8 bases between. The CDR3 is made up of 12 amino acids. Germline loops: CDR1 GTSNPN, CDR2 SVGIG (reference sequence).

Only a few counts were recorded for this clone. The gene calls are TRBV6-6 and TRBJ1-2; no reliable D call. The CDR3 extends over 14 amino acids. The V gene lost 2 bases and the J gene lost 4 bases, with 11 bases spanning the gap. Germline V gene lookup returns CDR1 MNHNY and CDR2 SVGAGI (reference sequence). The CDR3 nucleotides are TGTGCCAGCAGTTACGATGCGAACCTCTATGGCTACACCTTC. This sequence encodes CASSYDANLYGYTF.

This clone was seen a handful of times. The chain combines TRBV11-2 with TRBJ2-1, with 14 bases that match TRBD2. CDR1 and CDR2 from the germline V gene are SGHAT and FQNNGV. Trimming took 4 bases from V and 10 from J; bases not matched to a gene: 6. The CDR3 has 15 amino acids. This chain's CDR3 is CASSWGLAGEGEQFF. The CDR3, as DNA: TGTGCCAGCAGCTGGGGACTAGCGGGAGAGGGCGAGCAGTTCTTC.

This clone was picked up a small number of times. The rearrangement joins TRBV18 to TRBJ2-5; the D gene is possibly TRBD2 (5 bases). Germline V gene data show CDR1 as KGHSH and CDR2 as LQKENI. CDR3 length: 15 residues. The V end was cut by 4 bases, the J end by 5 bases, with 17 bases between. CDR3 amino acids: CASSQKMSGVETQYF. The CDR3 DNA reads TGTGCCAGCTCACAGAAAATGTCCGGGGTTGAGACCCAGTACTTC.

J is TRBJ2-3 and V is TRBV23-1; maybe TRBD2 (7 bases). TRBV23-1 has ORF status, its function being uncertain. This CDR3 spans 18 amino acids. V shed 4 bases and J shed 4 bases, with 24 bases lying between them. The CDR3 loop reads CASSPGASDERGSDTQYF. The CDR3 nucleotides read TGCGCCAGCAGTCCGGGGGCTAGCGACGAGCGGGGATCAGATACGCAGTATTTT.

This clone has at least ten counts. The chain uses TRBV15 and TRBJ2-1; maybe TRBD2 (6 bases). This CDR3 has 13 amino acids. Germline CDR1 and CDR2: LNHNV and YYDKDF (reference sequence). V was pared by 1 base and J by 10 bases, with 11 bases between. CDR3 amino acids: CATSRGGGDEQFF. DNA for the CDR3: TGTGCCACCAGCAGAGGAGGAGGGGACGAGCAGTTCTTC.